This T cell receptor (beta chain) derives from a study of blood T cell repertoires in COVID-19. Study details: Spain, Italy and the United States supplied samples that represented acute and convalescent COVID-19. PBMCs, B-cell-depleted T cells, or T cells provided the cDNA or gDNA that made up the material.

As originally analysed: By means of reference gene primer amplification, nucleated cell counts were estimated. Libraries were prepared by immunoSEQ multiplex PCR; TCRdb keeps only in-frame clonotypes and omits some of them. Clone size and the V and J calls come from that table; the DNA yielded D and trimming. This repertoire shows 250,000 to 300,000 clones, nearly 90% found once; its top ten account for 1.9%. The germline V and J ends were trimmed by 4 bases and 7 bases, with 18 bases remaining between them. Germline-derived CDR1 and CDR2 are SGHDT and YYEEEE. CDR3 length: 16 residues. Cohort 3 recovery required two negative PCRs, clearance, or symptom resolution.

Sequencing input: PBMCs or T cells enriched from blood (not recorded which). This TCR was recovered from a woman between 55 and 75 years old who had recovered from COVID-19. This chain connects TRBV5-6 to TRBJ1-6, with D perhaps TRBD1 (5 bases). Written as DNA, the CDR3 is TGTGCCAGCAGCCCGGGGCCGGGACTGGAGAATTCACCCCTCCACTTT. Residues: CASSPGPGLENSPLHF.